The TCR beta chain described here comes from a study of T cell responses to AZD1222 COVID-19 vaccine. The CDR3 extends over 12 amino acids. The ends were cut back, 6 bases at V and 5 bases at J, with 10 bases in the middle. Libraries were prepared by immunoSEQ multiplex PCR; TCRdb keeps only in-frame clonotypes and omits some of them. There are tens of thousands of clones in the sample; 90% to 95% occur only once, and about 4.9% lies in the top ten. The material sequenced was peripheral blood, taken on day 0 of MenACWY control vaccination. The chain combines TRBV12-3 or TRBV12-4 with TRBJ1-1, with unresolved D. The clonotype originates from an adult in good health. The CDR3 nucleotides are TGTGCCAGCAGCCCGGCGTGGACTGAAGCTTTCTTT. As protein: CASSPAWTEAFF.